The 7 T cell receptor beta chains given below trace back to one sample, sequenced in a study of neurological immune-mediated disorders. TCRdb reprocessed the 5' RACE reads via MiXCR and lists one record per CDR3 protein. Here the sample spans around 79,000 distinct CDR3 sequences, around 14% being singletons. Sequences were obtained from PBMCs. The receptors here all came from a woman aged 45-60 years in good health.

This clonotype occurred many times. V usage is TRBV28 and J usage is TRBJ2-3; 8 nucleotides align to TRBD2. Germline CDR1 and CDR2: MDHEN and SYDVKM. The V segment lost 2 bases and the J segment 6 bases; nucleotides outside the gene matches: 10. The CDR3 length is 16 residues. For the CDR3, the DNA is TGTGCCAGCAGTTTACATGCCACGCGGGGGGTTGATACGCAGTATTTT. It yields the protein CASSLHATRGVDTQYF.

This clonotype came up many times. This sequence joins TRBV7-2 and TRBJ1-4; a possible D gene is TRBD1 (5 bases). The germline V gene encodes CDR1 SGHTA and CDR2 FQGNSA. This CDR3 has 15 amino acids. V dropped 5 bases and J dropped 7 bases, with 17 bases sitting between them. The CDR3 loop is CASSGPGLGSEKLFF. DNA of the CDR3: TGTGCCAGCAGCGGTCCGGGACTCGGCAGTGAAAAACTGTTTTTT.

This clonotype was seen a handful of times. J is TRBJ1-2 and V is TRBV7-9, with TRBD1 matching over 9 bases. The V and J ends lost 5 bases and 4 bases, in that order; junction bases with no gene match: 5. This CDR3 has 14 residues. Germline V gene data show CDR1 as SEHNR and CDR2 as FQNEAQ (reference sequence). CDR3 residues: CASSQKDRGYGYTF. The CDR3, as DNA: TGTGCCAGCAGCCAAAAGGACAGGGGCTATGGCTACACCTTC. Supplemented by reference TRBV7-9 and TRBJ1-2, the full variable domain reads DTGVSQNPRHKITKRGQNVTFRCDPISEHNRLYWYRQTLGQGPEFLTYFQNEAQLEKSRLLSDRFSAERPKGSFSTLEIQRTEQGDSAMYLCASSQKDRGYGYTFGSGTRLTVV.

This clonotype was picked up many times. This chain joins TRBV5-1 and TRBJ1-1; 7 nucleotides agree with TRBD1. V was pared by 0 bases and J by 4 bases, with 6 bases of the junction left unmatched. Germline loops: CDR1 SGHRS, CDR2 YFSETQ. CDR3 length: 15 amino acids. CDR3 residues: CASSLAGRGSTEAFF. The CDR3 nucleotides are TGCGCCAGCAGCTTGGCCGGCAGGGGGTCCACTGAAGCTTTCTTT. Combining the CDR3 with reference TRBV5-1 and TRBJ1-1 gives the whole variable domain KAGVTQTPRYLIKTRGQQVTLSCSPISGHRSVSWYQQTPGQGLQFLFEYFSETQRNKGNFPGRFSGRQFSNSRSEMNVSTLELGDSALYLCASSLAGRGSTEAFFGQGTRLTVV.

The table lists this clonotype with many counts. This sequence joins TRBV20-1 and TRBJ1-2, with D tentatively TRBD1 (6 bases). Germline V gives CDR1 DFQATT, CDR2 SNEGSKA (reference sequence). The CDR3 has 18 amino acids. Trimming took 0 bases from V and 0 from J, leaving 20 bases between them. CDR3 DNA sequence: TGCAGTGCTAGAGATTCAACTACTCAGACAGGAGCTAACTATGGCTACACCTTC. Amino acids: CSARDSTTQTGANYGYTF.

This clonotype was recorded many times. The genes are TRBV29-1 and TRBJ2-1; TRBD2 agrees at 13 bases. CDR1 SQVTM and CDR2 ANQGSEA come from the germline V gene. The CDR3 is 14 residues long. J gave up 9 bases and V 3 bases, and 5 bases lay outside the gene matches. CDR3 sequence (DNA): TGCAGCGTTGAGTTGGGACTAGCGGGAATTGAGCAGTTCTTC. Its translation: CSVELGLAGIEQFF.

The table lists this clonotype with many counts. This chain connects TRBV3-1 to TRBJ2-1, with 8 bases matching TRBD2. V lost 2 bases and J lost 5; bases outside the gene matches: 5. This CDR3 has 15 amino acids. Germline V gene sequence: CDR1 LGHDT, CDR2 YNNKEL (reference sequence). This CDR3 is CASSQRLAGNNEQFF. CDR3 bases: TGTGCCAGCAGCCAAAGATTAGCGGGGAACAATGAGCAGTTCTTC.